This TCR beta chain originates from a study of control samples from healthy donors and cancer patients. TCRdb's table, derived via immunoSEQ multiplex PCR, lists solely in-frame clones and lacks some. Of about 150,000 clones listed, roughly 88% are singletons. This CDR3 has 14 amino acids. Germline CDR1 reads SGHRS; CDR2 reads YFSETQ. Trimming took 3 bases from V and 3 from J; bases not matched to a gene: 2. The source material was blood. This chain uses TRBV5-1 with TRBJ2-1, with TRBD1 identical over 8 bases. The TCR originated in a man aged 18 to 29 in good health. CDR3 coding DNA: TGCGCCAGCAGCTCCGGGACAGGCTACAATGAGCAGTTCTTC. Protein product: CASSSGTGYNEQFF.